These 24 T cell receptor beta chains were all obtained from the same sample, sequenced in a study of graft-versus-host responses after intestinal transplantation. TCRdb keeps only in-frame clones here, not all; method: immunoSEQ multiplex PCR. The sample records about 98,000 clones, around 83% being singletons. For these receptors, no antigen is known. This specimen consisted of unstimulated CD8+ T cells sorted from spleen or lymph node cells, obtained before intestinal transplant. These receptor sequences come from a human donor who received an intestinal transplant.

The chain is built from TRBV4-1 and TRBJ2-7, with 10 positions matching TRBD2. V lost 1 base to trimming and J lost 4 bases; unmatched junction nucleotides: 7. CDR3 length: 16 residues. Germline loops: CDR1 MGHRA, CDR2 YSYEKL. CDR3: CASSQVSSGGVYEQYF. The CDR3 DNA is TGCGCCAGCAGCCAAGTTTCTAGCGGGGGAGTATACGAGCAGTACTTC.

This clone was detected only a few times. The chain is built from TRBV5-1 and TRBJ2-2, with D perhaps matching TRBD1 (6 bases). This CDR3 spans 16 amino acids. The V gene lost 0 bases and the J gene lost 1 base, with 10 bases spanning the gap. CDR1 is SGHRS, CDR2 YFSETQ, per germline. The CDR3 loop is CASSLGGHKNTGELFF. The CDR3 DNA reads TGCGCCAGCAGCTTGGGGGGACACAAGAACACCGGGGAGCTGTTTTTT.

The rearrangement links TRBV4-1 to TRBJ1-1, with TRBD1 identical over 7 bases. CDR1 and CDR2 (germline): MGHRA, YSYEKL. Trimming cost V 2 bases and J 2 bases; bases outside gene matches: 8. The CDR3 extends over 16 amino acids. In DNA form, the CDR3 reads TGCGCCAGCAGCCAAAGACAGGGTACAATTAACACTGAAGCTTTCTTT. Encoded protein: CASSQRQGTINTEAFF.

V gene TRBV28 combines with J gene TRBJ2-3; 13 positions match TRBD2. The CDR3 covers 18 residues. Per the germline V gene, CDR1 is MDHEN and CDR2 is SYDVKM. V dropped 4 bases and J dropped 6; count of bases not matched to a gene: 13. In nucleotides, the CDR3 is TGTGCCAGCAGTTCCCTAGGAGGACTAGCGGGAGAAGGTGATACGCAGTATTTT. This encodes CASSSLGGLAGEGDTQYF.

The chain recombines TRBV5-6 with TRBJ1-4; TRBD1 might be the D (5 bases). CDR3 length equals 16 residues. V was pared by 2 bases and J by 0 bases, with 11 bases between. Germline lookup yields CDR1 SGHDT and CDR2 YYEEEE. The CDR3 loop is CASSFVQDATNEKLFF. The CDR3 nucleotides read TGTGCCAGCAGCTTCGTACAGGACGCAACTAATGAAAAACTGTTTTTT.

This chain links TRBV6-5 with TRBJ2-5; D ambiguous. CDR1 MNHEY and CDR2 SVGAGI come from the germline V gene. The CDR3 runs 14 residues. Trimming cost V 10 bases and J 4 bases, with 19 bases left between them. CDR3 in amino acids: CATSLGSDGETQYF. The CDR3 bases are TGTGCCACCTCCCTAGGTAGTGATGGAGAGACCCAGTACTTC.

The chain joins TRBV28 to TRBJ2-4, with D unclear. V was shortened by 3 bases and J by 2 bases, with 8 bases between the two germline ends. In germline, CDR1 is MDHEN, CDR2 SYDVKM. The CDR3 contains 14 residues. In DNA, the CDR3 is TGTGCCAGCAGTTTTGGCAGACCCAAAAACATTCAGTACTTC. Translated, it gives CASSFGRPKNIQYF.

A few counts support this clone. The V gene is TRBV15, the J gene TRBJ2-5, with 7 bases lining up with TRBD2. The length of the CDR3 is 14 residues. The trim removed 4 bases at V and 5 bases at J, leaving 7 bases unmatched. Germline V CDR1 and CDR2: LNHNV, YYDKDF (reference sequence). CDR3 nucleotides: TGTGCCACCAGCATCCTCCGGCGGGGGGAGACCCAGTACTTC. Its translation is CATSILRRGETQYF.

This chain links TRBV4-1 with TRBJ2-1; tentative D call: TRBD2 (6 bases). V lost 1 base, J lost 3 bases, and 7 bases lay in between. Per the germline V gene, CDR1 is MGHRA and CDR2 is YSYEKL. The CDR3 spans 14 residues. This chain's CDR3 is CASSQVTSYNEQFF. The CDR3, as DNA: TGCGCCAGCAGCCAAGTGACTAGCTACAATGAGCAGTTCTTC.

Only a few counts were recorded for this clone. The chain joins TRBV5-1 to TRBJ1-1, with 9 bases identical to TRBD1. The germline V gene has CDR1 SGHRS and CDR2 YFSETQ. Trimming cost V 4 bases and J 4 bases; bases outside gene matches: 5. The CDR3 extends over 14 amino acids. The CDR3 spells CASSAGQGGTEAFF. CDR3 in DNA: TGCGCCAGCAGCGCGGGACAGGGTGGCACTGAAGCTTTCTTT.

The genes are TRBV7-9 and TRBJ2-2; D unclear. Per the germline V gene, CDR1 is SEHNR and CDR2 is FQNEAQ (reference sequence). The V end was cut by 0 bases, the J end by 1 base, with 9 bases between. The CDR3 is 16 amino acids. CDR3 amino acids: CASSLAGLLNTGELFF. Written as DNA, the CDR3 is TGTGCCAGCAGCTTAGCGGGTTTACTGAACACCGGGGAGCTGTTTTTT.

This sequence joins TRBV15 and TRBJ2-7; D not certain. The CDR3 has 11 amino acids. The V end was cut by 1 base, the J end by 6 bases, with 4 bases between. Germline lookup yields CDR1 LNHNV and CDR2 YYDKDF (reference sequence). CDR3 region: CATSRASEQYF. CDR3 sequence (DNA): TGTGCCACCAGCAGAGCCTCCGAGCAGTACTTC.

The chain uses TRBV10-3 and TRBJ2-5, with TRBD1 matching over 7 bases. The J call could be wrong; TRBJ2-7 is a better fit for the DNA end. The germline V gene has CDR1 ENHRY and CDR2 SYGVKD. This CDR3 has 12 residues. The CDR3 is CAPYDRDYEQYF. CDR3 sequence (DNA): TGTGCCCCCTATGACAGGGACTACGAGCAGTACTTC.

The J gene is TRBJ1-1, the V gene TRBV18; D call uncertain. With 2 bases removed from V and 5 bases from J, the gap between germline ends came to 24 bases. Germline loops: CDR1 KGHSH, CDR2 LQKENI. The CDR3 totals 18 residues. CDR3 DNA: TGTGCCAGCTCACCAGTTCCCGCCGAATATGGGGTTGGGACTGAAGCTTTCTTT. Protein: CASSPVPAEYGVGTEAFF.

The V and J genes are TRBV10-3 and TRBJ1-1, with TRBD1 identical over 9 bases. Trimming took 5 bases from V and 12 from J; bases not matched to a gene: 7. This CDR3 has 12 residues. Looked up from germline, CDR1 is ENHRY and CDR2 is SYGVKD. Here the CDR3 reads CAISPTGGKTFF. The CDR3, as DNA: TGTGCCATCAGTCCCACAGGGGGCAAGACTTTCTTT.

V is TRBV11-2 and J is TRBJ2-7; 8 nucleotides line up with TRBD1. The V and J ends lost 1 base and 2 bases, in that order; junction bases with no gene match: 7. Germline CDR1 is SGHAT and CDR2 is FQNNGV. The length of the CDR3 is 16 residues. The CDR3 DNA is TGTGCCAGCAGCTTAGTCCTTTCCAGGGGGCCCTACGAGCAGTACTTC. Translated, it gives CASSLVLSRGPYEQYF.

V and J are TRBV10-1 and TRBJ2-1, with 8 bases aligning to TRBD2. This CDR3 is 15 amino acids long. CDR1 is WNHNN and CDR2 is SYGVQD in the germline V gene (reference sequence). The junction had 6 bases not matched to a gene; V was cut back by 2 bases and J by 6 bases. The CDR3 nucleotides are TGCGCCAGCAGTGAGAAGGTAGCGGGACCCAATGAGCAGTTCTTC. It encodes CASSEKVAGPNEQFF.

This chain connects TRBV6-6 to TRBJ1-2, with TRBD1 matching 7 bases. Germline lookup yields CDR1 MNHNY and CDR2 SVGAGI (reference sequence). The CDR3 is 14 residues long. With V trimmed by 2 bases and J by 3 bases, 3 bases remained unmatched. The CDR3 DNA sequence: TGTGCCAGCAGTTACGGGGACAGCTACTATGGCTACACCTTC. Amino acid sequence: CASSYGDSYYGYTF.

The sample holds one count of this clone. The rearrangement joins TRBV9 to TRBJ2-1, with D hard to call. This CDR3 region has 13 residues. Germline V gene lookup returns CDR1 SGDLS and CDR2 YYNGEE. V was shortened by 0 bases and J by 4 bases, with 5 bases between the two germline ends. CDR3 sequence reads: CASSVGFYNEQFF. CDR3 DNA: TGTGCCAGCAGCGTAGGGTTTTACAATGAGCAGTTCTTC.

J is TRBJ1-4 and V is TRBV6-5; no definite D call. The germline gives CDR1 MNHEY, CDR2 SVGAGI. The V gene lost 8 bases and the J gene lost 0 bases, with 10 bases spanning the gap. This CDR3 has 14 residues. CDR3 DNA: TGTGCCAGCGGGGAACCTGCAACTAATGAAAAACTGTTTTTT. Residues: CASGEPATNEKLFF.

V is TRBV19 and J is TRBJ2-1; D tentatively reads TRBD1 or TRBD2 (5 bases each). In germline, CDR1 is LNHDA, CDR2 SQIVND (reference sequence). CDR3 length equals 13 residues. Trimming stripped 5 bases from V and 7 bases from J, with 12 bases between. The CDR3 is CASSYGGVNEQFF. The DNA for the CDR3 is TGTGCCAGTAGTTATGGGGGTGTAAATGAGCAGTTCTTC.

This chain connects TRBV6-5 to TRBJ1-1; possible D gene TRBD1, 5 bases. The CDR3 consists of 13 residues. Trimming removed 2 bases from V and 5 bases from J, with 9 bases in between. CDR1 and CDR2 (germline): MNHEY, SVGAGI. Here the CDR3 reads CASSYQGWTEAFF. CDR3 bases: TGTGCCAGCAGTTACCAGGGCTGGACTGAAGCTTTCTTT.

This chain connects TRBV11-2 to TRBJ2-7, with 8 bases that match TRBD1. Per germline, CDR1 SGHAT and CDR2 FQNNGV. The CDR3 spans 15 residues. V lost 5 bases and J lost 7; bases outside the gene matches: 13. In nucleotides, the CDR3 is TGTGCCAGCAGCCCGGAAAGCACAGGGGGGAGGGAGCAGTACTTC. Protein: CASSPESTGGREQYF.

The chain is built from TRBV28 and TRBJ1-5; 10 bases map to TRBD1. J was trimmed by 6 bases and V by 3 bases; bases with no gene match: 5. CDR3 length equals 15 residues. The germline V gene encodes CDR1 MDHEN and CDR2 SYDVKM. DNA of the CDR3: TGTGCCAGCAGTTTTGACAGGGGGCATGGTCAGCCCCAGCATTTT. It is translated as CASSFDRGHGQPQHF.